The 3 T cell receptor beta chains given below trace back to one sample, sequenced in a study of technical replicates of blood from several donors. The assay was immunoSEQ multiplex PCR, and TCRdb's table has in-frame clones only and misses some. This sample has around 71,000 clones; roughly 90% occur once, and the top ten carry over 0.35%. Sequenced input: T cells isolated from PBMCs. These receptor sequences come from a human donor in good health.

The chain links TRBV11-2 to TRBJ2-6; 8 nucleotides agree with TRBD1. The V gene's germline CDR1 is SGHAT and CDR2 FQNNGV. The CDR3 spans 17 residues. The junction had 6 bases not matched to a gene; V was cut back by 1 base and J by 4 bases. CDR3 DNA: TGTGCCAGCAGCTTAGGGACAGGGATATTAGGGGCCAACGTCCTGACTTTC. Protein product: CASSLGTGILGANVLTF.

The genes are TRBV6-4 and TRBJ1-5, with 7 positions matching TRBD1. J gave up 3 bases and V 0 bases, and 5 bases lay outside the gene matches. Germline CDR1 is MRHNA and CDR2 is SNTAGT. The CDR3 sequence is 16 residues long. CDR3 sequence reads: CASSDSRTGFNQPQHF. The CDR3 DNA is TGTGCCAGCAGTGACTCACGGACAGGTTTCAATCAGCCCCAGCATTTT.

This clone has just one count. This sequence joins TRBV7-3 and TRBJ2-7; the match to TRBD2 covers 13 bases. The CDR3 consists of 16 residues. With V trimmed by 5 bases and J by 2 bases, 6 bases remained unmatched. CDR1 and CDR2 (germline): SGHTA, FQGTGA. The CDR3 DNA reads TGTGCCAGCAGCGAACAGGGGACTAGCGGGGCCTACGAGCAGTACTTC. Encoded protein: CASSEQGTSGAYEQYF.